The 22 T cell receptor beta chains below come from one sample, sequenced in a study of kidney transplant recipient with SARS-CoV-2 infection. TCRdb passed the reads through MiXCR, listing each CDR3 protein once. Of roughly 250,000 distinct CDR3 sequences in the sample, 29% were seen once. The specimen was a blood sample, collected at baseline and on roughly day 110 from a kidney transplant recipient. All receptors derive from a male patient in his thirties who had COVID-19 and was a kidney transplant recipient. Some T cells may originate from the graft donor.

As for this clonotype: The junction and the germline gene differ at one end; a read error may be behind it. The CDR3 loop reads CAGSRTGSSGNTIYF. CDR3 DNA sequence: TGTGCCGGCAGCCGAACAGGGAGCTCTGGAAACACCATATATTTT. The chain carries TRBV14 and TRBJ1-3, with D tentatively TRBD1 (6 bases). The V gene's germline CDR1 is SGHDN and CDR2 FVKESK. The CDR3 runs to 15 residues.

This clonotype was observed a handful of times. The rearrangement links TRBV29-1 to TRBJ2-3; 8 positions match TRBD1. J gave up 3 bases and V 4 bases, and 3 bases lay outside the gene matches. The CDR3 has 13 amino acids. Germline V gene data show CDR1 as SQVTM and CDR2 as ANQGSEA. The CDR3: CSVVYRGTDTQYF. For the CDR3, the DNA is TGCAGCGTTGTGTACAGGGGGACAGATACGCAGTATTTT.

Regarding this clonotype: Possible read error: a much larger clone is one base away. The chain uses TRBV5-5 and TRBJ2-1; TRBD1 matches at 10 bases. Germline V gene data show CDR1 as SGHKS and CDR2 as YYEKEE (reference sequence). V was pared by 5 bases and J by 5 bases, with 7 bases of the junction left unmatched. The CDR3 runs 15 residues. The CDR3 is CASRARQGANNEQFF. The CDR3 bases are TGTGCCAGCAGAGCCAGACAGGGGGCGAACAATGAGCAGTTCTTC.

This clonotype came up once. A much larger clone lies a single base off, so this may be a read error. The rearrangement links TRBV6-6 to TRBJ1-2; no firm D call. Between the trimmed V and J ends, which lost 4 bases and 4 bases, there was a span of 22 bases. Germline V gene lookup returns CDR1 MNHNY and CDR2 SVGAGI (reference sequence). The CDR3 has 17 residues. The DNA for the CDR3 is TGTGCCAGCAGTTGTGGTAAAGGTGGGAGAAGGACCTATGGCTACACCTTC. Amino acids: CASSCGKGGRRTYGYTF.

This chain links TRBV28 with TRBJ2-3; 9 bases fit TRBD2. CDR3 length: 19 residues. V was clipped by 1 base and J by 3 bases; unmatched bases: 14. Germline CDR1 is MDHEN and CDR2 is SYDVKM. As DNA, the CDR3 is TGTGCCAGCAGTTTATTGGGTAGCGGGAGAGGGCCTGGGACAGATACGCAGTATTTT. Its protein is CASSLLGSGRGPGTDTQYF.

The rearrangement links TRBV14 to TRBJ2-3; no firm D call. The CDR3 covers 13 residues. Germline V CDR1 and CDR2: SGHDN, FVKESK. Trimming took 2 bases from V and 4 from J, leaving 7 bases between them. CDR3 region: CASSQRGADTQYF. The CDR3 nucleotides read TGTGCCAGCAGCCAACGAGGAGCAGATACGCAGTATTTT. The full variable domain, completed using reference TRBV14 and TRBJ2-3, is EAGVTQFPSHSVIEKGQTVTLRCDPISGHDNLYWYRRVMGKEIKFLLHFVKESKQDESGMPNNRFLAERTGGTYSTLKVQPAELEDSGVYFCASSQRGADTQYFGPGTRLTVL.

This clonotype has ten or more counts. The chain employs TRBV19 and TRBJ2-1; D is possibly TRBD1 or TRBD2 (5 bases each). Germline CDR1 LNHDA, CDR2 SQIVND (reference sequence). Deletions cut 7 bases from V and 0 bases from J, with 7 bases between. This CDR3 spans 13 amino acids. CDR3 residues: CASMGDSYNEQFF. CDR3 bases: TGTGCCAGTATGGGGGACTCCTACAATGAGCAGTTCTTC.

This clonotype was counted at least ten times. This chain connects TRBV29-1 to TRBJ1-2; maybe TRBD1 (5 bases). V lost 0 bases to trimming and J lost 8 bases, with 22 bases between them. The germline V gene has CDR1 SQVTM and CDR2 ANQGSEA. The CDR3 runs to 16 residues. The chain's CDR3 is CSVEDRGQASPGGYTF. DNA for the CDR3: TGCAGCGTTGAAGATCGAGGACAAGCCTCGCCCGGGGGCTACACCTTC.

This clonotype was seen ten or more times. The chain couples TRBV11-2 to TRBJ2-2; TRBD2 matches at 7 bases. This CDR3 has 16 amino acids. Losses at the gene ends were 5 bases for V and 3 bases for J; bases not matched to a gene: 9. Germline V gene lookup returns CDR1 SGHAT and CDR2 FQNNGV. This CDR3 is CASSPPGTTYTGELFF. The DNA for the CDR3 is TGTGCCAGCAGCCCCCCCGGGACTACATACACCGGGGAGCTGTTTTTT.

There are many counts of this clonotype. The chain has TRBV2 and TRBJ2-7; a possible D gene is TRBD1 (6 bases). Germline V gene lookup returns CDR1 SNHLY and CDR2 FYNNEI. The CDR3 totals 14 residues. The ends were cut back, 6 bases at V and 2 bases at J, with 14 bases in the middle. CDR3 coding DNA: TGTGCCAGCAGAACAGGGAAACACACCTACGAGCAGTACTTC. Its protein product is CASRTGKHTYEQYF.

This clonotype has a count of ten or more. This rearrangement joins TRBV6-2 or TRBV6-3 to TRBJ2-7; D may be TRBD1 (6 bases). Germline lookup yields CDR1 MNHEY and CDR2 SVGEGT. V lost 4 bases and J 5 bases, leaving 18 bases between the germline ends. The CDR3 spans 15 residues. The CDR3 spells CASSFTGQGLDEQYF. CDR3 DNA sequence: TGTGCCAGCAGTTTTACGGGCCAGGGGCTCGACGAGCAGTACTTC.

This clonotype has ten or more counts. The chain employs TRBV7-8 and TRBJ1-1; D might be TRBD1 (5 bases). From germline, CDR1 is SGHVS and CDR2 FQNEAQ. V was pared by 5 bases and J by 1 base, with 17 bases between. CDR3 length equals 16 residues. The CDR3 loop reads CASSPRVGGTNTEAFF. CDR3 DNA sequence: TGTGCCAGCAGCCCGAGGGTCGGGGGAACGAACACTGAAGCTTTCTTT.

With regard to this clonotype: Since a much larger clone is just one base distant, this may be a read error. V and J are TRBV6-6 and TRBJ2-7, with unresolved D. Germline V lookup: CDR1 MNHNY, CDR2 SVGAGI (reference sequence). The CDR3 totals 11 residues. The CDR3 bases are TGTGCCAGCAGTTACACGGCCTTTCCGCACTTC. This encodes CASSYTAFPHF.

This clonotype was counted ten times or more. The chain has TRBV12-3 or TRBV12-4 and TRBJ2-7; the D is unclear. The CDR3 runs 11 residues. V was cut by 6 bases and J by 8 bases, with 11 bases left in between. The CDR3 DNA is TGTGCCAGCAGCTTGATGGGGAAGCAGTACTTC. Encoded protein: CASSLMGKQYF.

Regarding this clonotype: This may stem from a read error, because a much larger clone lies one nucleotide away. The CDR3 DNA follows: TGTGCCAGCATTGCGGGACTAGCCGAAAACATTCAGTACTTC. It encodes CASIAGLAENIQYF. The V and J genes are TRBV6-1 and TRBJ2-4; 9 nucleotides agree with TRBD2. CDR1 MNHNS and CDR2 SASEGT come from the germline V gene. There are 14 residues in the CDR3.

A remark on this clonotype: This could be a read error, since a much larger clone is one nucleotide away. The CDR3 is CACSRIRGIGQPQHF. The CDR3 nucleotides read TGTGCCTGCAGCCGTATTCGGGGGATCGGGCAGCCCCAGCATTTT. The chain has TRBV5-6 and TRBJ1-5, with a weak D call TRBD1 (5 bases). Germline V gene sequence: CDR1 SGHDT, CDR2 YYEEEE. The CDR3 spans 15 residues.

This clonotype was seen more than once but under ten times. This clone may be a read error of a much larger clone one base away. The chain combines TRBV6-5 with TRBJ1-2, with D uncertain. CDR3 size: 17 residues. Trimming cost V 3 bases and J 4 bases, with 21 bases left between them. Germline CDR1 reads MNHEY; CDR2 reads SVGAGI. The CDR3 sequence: CASSYTEECRKTYGYTF. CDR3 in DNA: TGTGCCAGCAGTTATACCGAGGAATGTAGAAAGACCTATGGCTACACCTTC.

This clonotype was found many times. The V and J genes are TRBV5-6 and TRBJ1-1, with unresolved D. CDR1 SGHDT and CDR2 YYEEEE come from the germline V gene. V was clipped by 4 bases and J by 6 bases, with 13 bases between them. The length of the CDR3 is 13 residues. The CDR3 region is CASSPIGGPEAFF. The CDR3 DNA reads TGTGCCAGCAGCCCGATAGGTGGGCCTGAAGCTTTCTTT.

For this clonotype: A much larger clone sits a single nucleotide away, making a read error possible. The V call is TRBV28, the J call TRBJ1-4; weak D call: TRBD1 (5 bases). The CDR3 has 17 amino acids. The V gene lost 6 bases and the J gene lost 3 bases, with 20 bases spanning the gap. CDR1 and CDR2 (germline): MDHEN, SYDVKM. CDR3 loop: CASRERKGNLPNEKLFF. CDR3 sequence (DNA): TGTGCCAGCAGGGAGAGGAAGGGGAATTTGCCTAATGAAAAACTGTTTTTT.

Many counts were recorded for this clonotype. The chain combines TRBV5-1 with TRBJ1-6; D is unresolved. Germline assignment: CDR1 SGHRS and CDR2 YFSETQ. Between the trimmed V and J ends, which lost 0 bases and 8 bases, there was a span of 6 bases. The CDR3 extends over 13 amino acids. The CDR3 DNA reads TGCGCCAGCAGCTTGGGTGCGGATTCACCCCTCCACTTT. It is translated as CASSLGADSPLHF.

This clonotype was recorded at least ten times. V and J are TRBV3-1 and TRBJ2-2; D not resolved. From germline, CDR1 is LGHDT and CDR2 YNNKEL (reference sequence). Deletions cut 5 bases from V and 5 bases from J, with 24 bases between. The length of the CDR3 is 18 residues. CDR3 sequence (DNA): TGTGCCAGCAGCATCGTGCATCCCATTTCAGGCTTGACCGGGGAGCTGTTTTTT. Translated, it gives CASSIVHPISGLTGELFF.

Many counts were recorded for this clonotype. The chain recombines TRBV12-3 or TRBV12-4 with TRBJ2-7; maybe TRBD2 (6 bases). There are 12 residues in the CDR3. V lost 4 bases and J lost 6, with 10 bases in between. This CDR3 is CASSSLGGEQYF. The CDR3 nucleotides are TGTGCCAGCAGTTCTTTGGGGGGCGAGCAGTACTTC.